Here is one T cell receptor beta chain with its context. Its antigen remains unidentified. CDR1 is SGHTA and CDR2 is FQGNSA in the germline V gene. V was pared by 1 base and J by 2 bases, with 9 bases between. This CDR3 region has 14 residues. Second doses were pooled across both intervals (about 4 or about 12 weeks). The sample belongs to a study of T cell responses to AZD1222 COVID-19 vaccine. Points from the study as a whole: Clonal diversity may have been underestimated in mostly white British donors. Only 6 or 7 AZD1222 recipients tested seropositive at baseline. Distributed over spike, vaccine-associated CD4 TCRs predominated at 160-218 and 743-854.

Produced via immunoSEQ multiplex PCR; TCRdb's table is partial and in-frame only. The sample shows tens of thousands of clones, 90% of them seen only once. The source was peripheral blood, collected 28 days after the second AZD1222 dose. This clonotype originated in an adult who received the AZD1222 COVID-19 vaccine. This chain links TRBV7-2 with TRBJ2-7; a weak D match, TRBD2 (6 bases). CDR3 sequence (DNA): TGTGCCAGCAGCTTAGAAGGAGGGACCTACGAGCAGTACTTC. Translating it yields CASSLEGGTYEQYF.